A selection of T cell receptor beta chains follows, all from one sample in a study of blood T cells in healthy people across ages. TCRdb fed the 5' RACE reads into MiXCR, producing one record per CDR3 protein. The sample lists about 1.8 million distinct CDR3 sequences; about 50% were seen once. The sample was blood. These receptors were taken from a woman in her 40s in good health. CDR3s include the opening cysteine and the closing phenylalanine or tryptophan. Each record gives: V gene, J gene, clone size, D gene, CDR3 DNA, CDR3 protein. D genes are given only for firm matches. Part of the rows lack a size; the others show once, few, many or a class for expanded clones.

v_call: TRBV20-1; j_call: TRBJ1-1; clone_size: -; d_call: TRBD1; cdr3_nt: TGCAGTGAGGGACAGGGTATTGGCACTGAAGCTTTCTTT; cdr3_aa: CSEGQGIGTEAFF
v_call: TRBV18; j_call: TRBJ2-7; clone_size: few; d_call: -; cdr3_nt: TGTGCCAGCTCACCACCGTCCAAGGACGAGCAGTACTTC; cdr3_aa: CASSPPSKDEQYF
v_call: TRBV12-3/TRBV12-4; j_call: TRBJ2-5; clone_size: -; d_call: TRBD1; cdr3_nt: TGTGCCAGCAGCCAATCGACAGGGATAGAGACCCAGTACTTC; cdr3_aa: CASSQSTGIETQYF
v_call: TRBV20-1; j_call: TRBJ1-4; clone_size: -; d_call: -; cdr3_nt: TGCAGTGCTAGAGACCGAGGACATTCTAATGAAAAACTGTTTTTT; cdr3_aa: CSARDRGHSNEKLFF
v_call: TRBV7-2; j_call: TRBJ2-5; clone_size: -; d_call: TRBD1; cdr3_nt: TGCGCCAGCAGCCAGGACAGGTCCCACCGAGGGGAGACCCAGTACTTC; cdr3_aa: CASSQDRSHRGETQYF
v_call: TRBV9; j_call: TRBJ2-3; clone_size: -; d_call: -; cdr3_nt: TGTGCCAGCAGCGTAGGATCCCGGGGGAGCACAGATACGCAGTATTTT; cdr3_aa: CASSVGSRGSTDTQYF
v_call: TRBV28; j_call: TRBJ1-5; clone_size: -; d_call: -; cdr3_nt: TGTGCCAGCAGAACCGCCGAGCGGGGCAATCGGCCCCAGCATTTT; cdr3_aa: CASRTAERGNRPQHF
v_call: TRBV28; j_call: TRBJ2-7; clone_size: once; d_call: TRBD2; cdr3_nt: TGTGCCAGCAGAGGGATAGCGGGGGGGGCCTACGAGCAGTACTTC; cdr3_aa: CASRGIAGGAYEQYF
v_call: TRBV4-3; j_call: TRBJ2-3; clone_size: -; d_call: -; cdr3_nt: TGCGCCAGCAGCCAAGTTCAGGCAGACACCGGGACTTACCACACAGATACGCAGTATTTT; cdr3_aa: CASSQVQADTGTYHTDTQYF
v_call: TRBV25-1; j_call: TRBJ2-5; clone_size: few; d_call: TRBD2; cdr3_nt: TGTGCCAGCAGTGACCTAAAAACCTTAGCGGGGGATCAAGAGACCCAGTACTTC; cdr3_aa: CASSDLKTLAGDQETQYF
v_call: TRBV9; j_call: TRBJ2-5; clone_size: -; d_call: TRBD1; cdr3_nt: TGTGCCAGCAGCGGCCGGGACAGTATCCAAGAGACCCAGTACTTC; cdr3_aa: CASSGRDSIQETQYF
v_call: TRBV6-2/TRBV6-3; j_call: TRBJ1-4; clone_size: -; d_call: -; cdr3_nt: TGTGCCAGCAGTTCTAGACAGTTAAATGAAAAACTGTTTTTT; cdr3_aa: CASSSRQLNEKLFF
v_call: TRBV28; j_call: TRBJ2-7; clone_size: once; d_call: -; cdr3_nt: TGTGCCAGCAGTTTAAGCCCCACCATATACGAGCAGTACTTC; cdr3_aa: CASSLSPTIYEQYF
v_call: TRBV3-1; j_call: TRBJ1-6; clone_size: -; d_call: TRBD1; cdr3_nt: TGTGCCAGCAGCCGTATACAGGGGGTTAATTCACCCCTCCACTTT; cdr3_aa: CASSRIQGVNSPLHF
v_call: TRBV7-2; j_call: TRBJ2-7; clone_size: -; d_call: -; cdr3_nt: TGTGCCAGCAAAAGGGACGGAGGATACTACGAGCAGTACTTC; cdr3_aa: CASKRDGGYYEQYF
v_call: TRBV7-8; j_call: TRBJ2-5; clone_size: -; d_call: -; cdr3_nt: TGTGCCAGCACCCTTCTACTCCAAGAGACCCAGTACTTC; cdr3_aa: CASTLLLQETQYF
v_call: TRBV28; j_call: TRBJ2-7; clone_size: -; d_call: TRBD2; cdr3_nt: TGTGCCAGCAGAATGGGACTAGCGGGGCCTTCCTACGAGCAGTACTTC; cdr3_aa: CASRMGLAGPSYEQYF
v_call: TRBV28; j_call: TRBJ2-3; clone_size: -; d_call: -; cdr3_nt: TGTGCCAGCAACAAGTTGGGAGATACGCAGTATTTT; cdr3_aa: CASNKLGDTQYF
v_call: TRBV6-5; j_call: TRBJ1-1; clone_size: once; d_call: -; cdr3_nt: TGTGCCAGCACCGACGGAGGGGAAGCTTTCTTT; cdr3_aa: CASTDGGEAFF
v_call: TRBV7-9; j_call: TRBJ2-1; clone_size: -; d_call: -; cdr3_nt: TGTGCCAGCAGCCACCAGTTGGGTGAGCAGTTCTTC; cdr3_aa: CASSHQLGEQFF
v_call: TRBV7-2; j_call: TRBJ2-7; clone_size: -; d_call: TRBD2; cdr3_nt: TGTGCCAGCAGCTTAGGTAGCGGGCCCACCTACGAGCAGTACTTC; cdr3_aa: CASSLGSGPTYEQYF
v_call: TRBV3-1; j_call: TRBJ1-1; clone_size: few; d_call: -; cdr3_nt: TGTGCCAGCAGCCGAGGGAACAGTCTTAACACTGAAGCTTTCTTT; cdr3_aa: CASSRGNSLNTEAFF